The rows below give T cell receptor beta chains drawn from one sample of a study of cytomegalovirus exposure and HLA in healthy donors. Libraries were prepared by immunoSEQ multiplex PCR; TCRdb keeps only in-frame clonotypes and omits some of them. The sample lists about 140,000 clones; approximately 63% were seen once. Sequencing was performed on PBMCs. Receptor source: a woman aged 60-75 years in good health and CMV-seropositive. Both conserved end residues are part of each CDR3. The order of the fields is V gene, CDR3 length, J gene, CDR3 protein.

V gene: TRBV5-1
CDR3 length: 13
J gene: TRBJ1-5
CDR3 protein: CASSLSQDQPQHF

V gene: TRBV4-1
CDR3 length: 15
J gene: TRBJ1-5
CDR3 protein: CASSQDTAGYQPQHF

V gene: TRBV28
CDR3 length: 13
J gene: TRBJ1-2
CDR3 protein: CASSFIANYGYTF

V gene: TRBV9
CDR3 length: 15
J gene: TRBJ1-1
CDR3 protein: CASSVVGGQGSEAFF

V gene: TRBV7-2
CDR3 length: 15
J gene: TRBJ2-7
CDR3 protein: CASSGGQGLRLAQYF

V gene: TRBV18
CDR3 length: 13
J gene: TRBJ1-2
CDR3 protein: CASSTGGEYGYTF

V gene: TRBV5-8
CDR3 length: 13
J gene: TRBJ1-1
CDR3 protein: CASRRQVNTEAFF

V gene: TRBV5-1
CDR3 length: 16
J gene: TRBJ1-1
CDR3 protein: CASSFRGLGSGTEAFF

V gene: TRBV7-3
CDR3 length: 13
J gene: TRBJ2-3
CDR3 protein: CASSDRLADTQYF

V gene: TRBV27
CDR3 length: 21
J gene: TRBJ2-2
CDR3 protein: CASSPAGLGLAGGMNTGELFF

V gene: TRBV2
CDR3 length: 15
J gene: TRBJ1-2
CDR3 protein: CASRRQAGGEDGYTF

V gene: TRBV5-6
CDR3 length: 18
J gene: TRBJ2-1
CDR3 protein: CASSGLSSWREVGDEQFF

V gene: TRBV6-5
CDR3 length: 11
J gene: TRBJ2-6
CDR3 protein: CVSGGANVLTF

V gene: TRBV5-6
CDR3 length: 15
J gene: TRBJ2-2
CDR3 protein: CASSLGTFNTGELFF

V gene: TRBV28
CDR3 length: 12
J gene: TRBJ2-3
CDR3 protein: CASRPNSGTQYF

V gene: TRBV6-1
CDR3 length: 15
J gene: TRBJ1-2
CDR3 protein: CASSEGPGTGYGYTF

V gene: TRBV5-6
CDR3 length: 15
J gene: TRBJ2-1
CDR3 protein: CASSATSGRFNEQFF

V gene: TRBV2
CDR3 length: 15
J gene: TRBJ1-6
CDR3 protein: CASSDRDSYNSPLHF

V gene: TRBV28
CDR3 length: 13
J gene: TRBJ1-5
CDR3 protein: CASSQTGGQPQHF

V gene: TRBV5-1
CDR3 length: 11
J gene: TRBJ2-1
CDR3 protein: CATRLYNEQFF

V gene: TRBV5-1
CDR3 length: 15
J gene: TRBJ1-5
CDR3 protein: CASSLEGGGNQPQHF

V gene: TRBV5-5
CDR3 length: 14
J gene: TRBJ1-1
CDR3 protein: CASSFWTGNTEAFF

V gene: TRBV5-1
CDR3 length: 13
J gene: TRBJ2-7
CDR3 protein: CASSFSGSYEQYF

V gene: TRBV2
CDR3 length: 12
J gene: TRBJ2-7
CDR3 protein: CASGGQNYEQYF

V gene: TRBV6-1
CDR3 length: 16
J gene: TRBJ2-1
CDR3 protein: CASSAPGDRLYNEQFF

V gene: TRBV12-5
CDR3 length: 16
J gene: TRBJ1-6
CDR3 protein: CASGPHDRAAGSPLHF

V gene: TRBV20-1
CDR3 length: 10
J gene: -
CDR3 protein: CSAGAYEQYF

V gene: TRBV7-9
CDR3 length: 12
J gene: TRBJ2-2
CDR3 protein: CASSAEAGELFF

V gene: TRBV18
CDR3 length: 14
J gene: TRBJ1-2
CDR3 protein: CASSPRTEPYGYTF

V gene: TRBV9
CDR3 length: 16
J gene: TRBJ2-1
CDR3 protein: CASSAKRTSGNNEQFF

V gene: TRBV7-2
CDR3 length: 15
J gene: TRBJ1-5
CDR3 protein: CASSLETGGDQPQHF